Listed here are 22 T cell receptor beta chains from one sample, sequenced in a study of cytomegalovirus exposure and HLA in healthy donors. A multiplex PCR was run with 60 Vbeta primers and 13 Jbeta primers. Only in-frame clones appear in the TCRdb table, and some are missing; sequencing was by immunoSEQ multiplex PCR. The sample holds roughly 110,000 clones, around 71% seen once. The sample taken for sequencing was PBMCs. These TCRs come from a boy aged 5-17 years in good health and CMV-seronegative.

The rearrangement joins TRBV5-1 to TRBJ2-7; D gene uncertain. Trimming removed 0 bases at V and 6 bases at J, with 13 bases between. The CDR3 spans 14 residues. Germline V gene sequence: CDR1 SGHRS, CDR2 YFSETQ. CDR3 region: CASSLVQVDIEQYF. For the CDR3, the DNA is TGCGCCAGCAGCTTGGTCCAGGTAGATATCGAGCAGTACTTC. Using reference TRBV5-1 and TRBJ2-7 for the parts outside the CDR3, the full variable domain is KAGVTQTPRYLIKTRGQQVTLSCSPISGHRSVSWYQQTPGQGLQFLFEYFSETQRNKGNFPGRFSGRQFSNSRSEMNVSTLELGDSALYLCASSLVQVDIEQYFGPGTRLTVT.

CDR3 residues: CASGDGTGREDVMNTEAFF. Here the CDR3 DNA reads TGTGCCAGCGGTGACGGGACAGGGAGGGAAGACGTAATGAACACTGAAGCTTTCTTT. The genes are TRBV28 and TRBJ1-1; 9 nucleotides match TRBD1. CDR1 and CDR2 (germline): MDHEN, SYDVKM. CDR3 length equals 19 residues. The ends lost 8 bases at V and 0 bases at J; junction bases unmatched: 19.

The V call is TRBV9, the J call TRBJ2-1, with 7 nucleotides matching TRBD1. The germline V gene encodes CDR1 SGDLS and CDR2 YYNGEE. The CDR3 sequence is 16 residues long. The junction had 9 bases not matched to a gene; V was cut back by 2 bases and J by 4 bases. CDR3 sequence (DNA): TGTGCCAGCAGCGTGGGTACCGGGACAGAATACAATGAGCAGTTCTTC. As protein: CASSVGTGTEYNEQFF.

The chain employs TRBV7-8 and TRBJ1-5, with D perhaps matching TRBD1 (6 bases). CDR3 length: 15 residues. Germline V gene sequence: CDR1 SGHVS, CDR2 FQNEAQ. The V gene lost 3 bases and the J gene lost 7 bases, with 16 bases spanning the gap. The CDR3: CASSFLGGAFQPQHF. The CDR3 DNA follows: TGTGCCAGCAGCTTTTTGGGGGGGGCCTTCCAGCCCCAGCATTTT.

J is TRBJ2-1 and V is TRBV5-6; 13 nucleotides line up with TRBD2. Germline V gene sequence: CDR1 SGHDT, CDR2 YYEEEE. With V trimmed by 4 bases and J by 10 bases, 8 bases remained unmatched. CDR3 size: 15 residues. The chain's CDR3 is CASSGGLAGVGEQFF. CDR3 bases: TGTGCCAGCAGCGGCGGACTAGCGGGAGTCGGGGAGCAGTTCTTC.

In DNA, the CDR3 is TGTGCCTGGAGTGGACAGTCTTCTCAGCCCCAGCATTTT. Protein sequence: CAWSGQSSQPQHF. The rearrangement joins TRBV30 to TRBJ1-5; weak D call: TRBD1 (5 bases). Germline CDR1 and CDR2: GTSNPN and SVGIG (reference sequence). The germline V and J ends were trimmed by 1 base and 6 bases, with 10 bases remaining between them. The CDR3 runs 13 residues.

The gene calls are TRBV11-3 and TRBJ2-3; weak D call: TRBD2 (6 bases). This CDR3 is 15 amino acids long. Germline values: CDR1 SGHNT, CDR2 YENEEA. Trimming removed 0 bases at V and 2 bases at J, with 9 bases between. The CDR3 reads CASSLEGLTTDTQYF. In DNA, the CDR3 is TGTGCCAGCAGCTTAGAGGGACTTACCACAGATACGCAGTATTTT. Drawing the rest from reference TRBV11-3 and TRBJ2-3, the complete variable domain is EAGVVQSPRYKIIEKKQPVAFWCNPISGHNTLYWYLQNLGQGPELLIRYENEEAVDDSQLPKDRFSAERLKGVDSTLKIQPAELGDSAVYLCASSLEGLTTDTQYFGPGTRLTVL.

The rearrangement joins TRBV28 to TRBJ1-4, with no clear D. Trimming removed 2 bases from V and 7 bases from J, with 5 bases in between. Germline V gene sequence: CDR1 MDHEN, CDR2 SYDVKM. This CDR3 contains 12 residues. The CDR3 DNA reads as TGTGCCAGCAGTTTAGTCGGTGAAAAACTGTTTTTT. It specifies CASSLVGEKLFF. Full variable domain (rest looked up from reference TRBV28 and TRBJ1-4): DVKVTQSSRYLVKRTGEKVFLECVQDMDHENMFWYRQDPGLGLRLIYFSYDVKMKEKGDIPEGYSVSREKKERFSLILESASTNQTSMYLCASSLVGEKLFFGSGTQLSVL.

This clone was seen more than once but under ten times. The chain employs TRBV6-5 and TRBJ2-1; perhaps TRBD1 as D (6 bases). This CDR3 comprises 13 residues. V shed 4 bases and J shed 10 bases, with 14 bases lying between them. Germline V CDR1 and CDR2: MNHEY, SVGAGI. CDR3 sequence (DNA): TGTGCCAGCAGTTCGCTCACAGGGTTAGAGCAGTTCTTC. Its translation: CASSSLTGLEQFF.

The gene calls are TRBV30 and TRBJ1-1; 9 bases are a match to TRBD1. Losses at the gene ends were 7 bases for V and 6 bases for J; bases not matched to a gene: 15. This CDR3 comprises 15 residues. Germline CDR1 GTSNPN, CDR2 SVGIG (reference sequence). The chain's CDR3 is CASNTGTGYNAEAFF. As DNA, the CDR3 is TGTGCCTCTAATACCGGGACAGGGTATAACGCTGAAGCTTTCTTT.

The chain combines TRBV5-1 with TRBJ1-2, with D unclear. Trimming took 4 bases from V and 4 from J, leaving 14 bases between them. This CDR3 is 14 amino acids long. Germline V lookup: CDR1 SGHRS, CDR2 YFSETQ. In DNA, the CDR3 is TGCGCCAGCAGCCCCGACGGGAGTCCCTATGGCTACACCTTC. Translation gives CASSPDGSPYGYTF.

The chain links TRBV6-5 to TRBJ2-2, with TRBD1 matching over 8 bases. In germline, CDR1 is MNHEY, CDR2 SVGAGI. This CDR3 spans 15 amino acids. Trimming at V came to 2 bases and at J to 6 bases, leaving 5 bases not matched to a gene. The CDR3 spells CASSYPGTGAGELFF. CDR3 sequence (DNA): TGTGCCAGCAGTTACCCGGGGACAGGCGCCGGGGAGCTGTTTTTT.

This clone showed up just a few times. The chain couples TRBV2 to TRBJ1-5; 8 bases map to TRBD1. The CDR3 is 15 residues long. Germline trimming cut 4 bases from V and 6 bases from J; bases unmatched to any gene: 8. Germline V lookup: CDR1 SNHLY, CDR2 FYNNEI. The CDR3 coding sequence is TGTGCCAGCAGTGTGACAGGGGCGGACGGTCAGCCCCAGCATTTT. It is translated as CASSVTGADGQPQHF.

V and J are TRBV2 and TRBJ2-5; D gene unclear. CDR3 length: 15 amino acids. Trimming pared 3 bases from V and 3 bases from J, leaving 14 bases between. Per the germline V gene, CDR1 is SNHLY and CDR2 is FYNNEI. In DNA, the CDR3 is TGTGCCAGCAGTGACCCGGAGTCCCATAAAGAGACCCAGTACTTC. This codes for CASSDPESHKETQYF.

This clone has only a few counts. V usage is TRBV30 and J usage is TRBJ1-2, with unresolved D. The V and J ends lost 4 bases and 3 bases respectively, with 12 bases between them. The CDR3 totals 13 residues. Germline V gives CDR1 GTSNPN, CDR2 SVGIG (reference sequence). CDR3 in DNA: TGTGCCTGGACCCGGGAAGTCTACTATGGCTACACCTTC. This sequence encodes CAWTREVYYGYTF.

This chain joins TRBV30 and TRBJ2-5; possibly TRBD1 for D (6 bases). The V end was cut by 1 base, the J end by 3 bases, with 9 bases between. CDR1 is GTSNPN, CDR2 SVGIG, per germline (reference sequence). The CDR3 length is 13 residues. The CDR3 DNA sequence: TGTGCCTGGAGTGGGGGACACAAAGAGACCCAGTACTTC. Protein sequence: CAWSGGHKETQYF.

In its sample, this clone was seen a few times. The J gene is TRBJ2-7, the V gene TRBV27; TRBD1 matches 8 bases. Germline assignment: CDR1 MNHEY and CDR2 SMNVEV (reference sequence). The J segment lost 3 bases and the V segment lost 8 bases, leaving 6 bases of the junction unmatched. This CDR3 comprises 13 residues. CDR3 in DNA: TGTGCCAGCGGGTGGACAGGGCGCTACGAGCAGTACTTC. It specifies CASGWTGRYEQYF.

The chain recombines TRBV4-1 with TRBJ2-7; 12 positions agree with TRBD2. Germline values: CDR1 MGHRA, CDR2 YSYEKL. This CDR3 is built from 16 residues. V lost 1 base and J lost 4; bases outside the gene matches: 5. CDR3 nucleotides: TGCGCCAGCAGCCAAGGGCTAGCGGGAGGGCCGTACGAGCAGTACTTC. As protein: CASSQGLAGGPYEQYF.

The gene calls are TRBV4-1 and TRBJ1-2, with 8 bases that match TRBD1. Germline loops: CDR1 MGHRA, CDR2 YSYEKL. CDR3 length: 15 amino acids. V dropped 0 bases and J dropped 8; count of bases not matched to a gene: 8. The CDR3 DNA reads as TGCGCCAGCAGCCAAGAGACAGGGGTCCGCCACGGCTACACCTTC. Protein product: CASSQETGVRHGYTF.

This clone was picked up a small number of times. The V and J genes are TRBV2 and TRBJ2-3; possible D gene TRBD2, 6 bases. This CDR3 is 14 amino acids long. CDR1 and CDR2 (germline): SNHLY, FYNNEI. Trimming removed 8 bases at V and 6 bases at J, with 18 bases between. DNA of the CDR3: TGTGCCAGCCCGTGGGAGGCGAGGCCCGATACGCAGTATTTT. It translates to CASPWEARPDTQYF.

The chain is built from TRBV2 and TRBJ2-3; TRBD2 aligns across 14 bases. Trimming removed 6 bases from V and 8 bases from J; junction bases left unmatched: 7. This CDR3 is built from 15 residues. Germline V lookup: CDR1 SNHLY, CDR2 FYNNEI. CDR3: CASRTSGGARGTQYF. The CDR3 region has the DNA TGTGCCAGCAGGACTAGCGGGGGGGCGAGAGGTACGCAGTATTTT.

The rearrangement joins TRBV7-7 to TRBJ2-1; 7 nucleotides line up with TRBD2. CDR1 SSHAT and CDR2 FNYEAQ come from the germline V gene (reference sequence). This CDR3 contains 17 residues. With 1 base clipped from V and 8 bases from J, the junction kept 14 bases outside the gene matches. CDR3 sequence reads: CASSLGPGGLGGDEQFF. The CDR3 coding sequence is TGTGCCAGCAGCTTAGGCCCGGGAGGACTAGGAGGTGATGAGCAGTTCTTC.